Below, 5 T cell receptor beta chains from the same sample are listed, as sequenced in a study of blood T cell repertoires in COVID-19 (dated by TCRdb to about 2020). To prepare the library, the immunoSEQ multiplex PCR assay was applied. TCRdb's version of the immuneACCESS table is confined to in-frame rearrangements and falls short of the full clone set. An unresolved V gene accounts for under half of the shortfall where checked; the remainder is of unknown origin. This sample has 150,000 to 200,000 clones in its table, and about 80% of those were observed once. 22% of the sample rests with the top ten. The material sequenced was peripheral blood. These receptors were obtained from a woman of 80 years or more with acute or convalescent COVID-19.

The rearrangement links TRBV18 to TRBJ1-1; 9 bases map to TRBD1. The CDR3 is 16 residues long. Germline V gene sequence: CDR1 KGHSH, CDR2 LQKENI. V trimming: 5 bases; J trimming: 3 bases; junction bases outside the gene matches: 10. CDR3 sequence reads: CASSRQGGVWHTEAFF. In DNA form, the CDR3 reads TGTGCCAGCTCAAGACAGGGGGGTGTGTGGCACACTGAAGCTTTCTTT.

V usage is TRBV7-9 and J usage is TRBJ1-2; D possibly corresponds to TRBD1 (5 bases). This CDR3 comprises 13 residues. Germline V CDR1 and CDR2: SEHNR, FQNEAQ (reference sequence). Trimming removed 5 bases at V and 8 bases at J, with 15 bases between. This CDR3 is CASSMDKSWGYTF. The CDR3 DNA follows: TGTGCCAGCAGCATGGACAAATCCTGGGGCTACACCTTC.

The CDR3 DNA reads as TGTGCCAGCACTAGGAGCGAAGTCTCCTACGAGCAGTACTTC. Residues: CASTRSEVSYEQYF. This chain links TRBV2 with TRBJ2-7; D not certain. The CDR3 length is 14 residues. Trimming took 7 bases from V and 0 from J, leaving 13 bases between them. Germline V gives CDR1 SNHLY, CDR2 FYNNEI.

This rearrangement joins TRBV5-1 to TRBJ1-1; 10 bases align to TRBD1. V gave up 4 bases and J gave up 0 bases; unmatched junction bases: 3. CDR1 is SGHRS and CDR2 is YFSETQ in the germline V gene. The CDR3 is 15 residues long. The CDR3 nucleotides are TGCGCCAGCAGCGGGGGACAGGGGATGAACACTGAAGCTTTCTTT. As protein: CASSGGQGMNTEAFF.

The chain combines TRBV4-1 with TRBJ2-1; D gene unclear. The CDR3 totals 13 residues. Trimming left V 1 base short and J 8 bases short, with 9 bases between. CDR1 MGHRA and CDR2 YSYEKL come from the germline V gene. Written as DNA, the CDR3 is TGCGCCAGCAGCCAAGTGGTCACTTATGAGCAGTTCTTC. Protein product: CASSQVVTYEQFF.